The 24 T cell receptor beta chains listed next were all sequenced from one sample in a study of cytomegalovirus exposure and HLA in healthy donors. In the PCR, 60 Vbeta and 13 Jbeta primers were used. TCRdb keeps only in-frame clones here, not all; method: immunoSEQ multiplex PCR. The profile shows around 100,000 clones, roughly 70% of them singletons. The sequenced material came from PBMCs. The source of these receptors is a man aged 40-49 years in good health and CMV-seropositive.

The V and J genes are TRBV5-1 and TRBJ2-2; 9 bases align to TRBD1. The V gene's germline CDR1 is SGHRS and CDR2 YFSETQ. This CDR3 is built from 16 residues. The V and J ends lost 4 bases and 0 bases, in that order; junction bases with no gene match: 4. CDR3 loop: CASSLGQGPNTGELFF. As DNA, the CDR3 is TGCGCCAGCAGCCTTGGACAGGGGCCGAACACCGGGGAGCTGTTTTTT.

This CDR3 reads CASSHTGMGTEAFF. The CDR3 nucleotides read TGCGCCAGCAGCCACACAGGGATGGGCACTGAAGCTTTCTTT. The V call is TRBV4-1, the J call TRBJ1-1; D may be TRBD1 (6 bases). The CDR3 loop spans 14 amino acids. Per the germline V gene, CDR1 is MGHRA and CDR2 is YSYEKL. The V end was cut by 3 bases, the J end by 4 bases, with 12 bases between.

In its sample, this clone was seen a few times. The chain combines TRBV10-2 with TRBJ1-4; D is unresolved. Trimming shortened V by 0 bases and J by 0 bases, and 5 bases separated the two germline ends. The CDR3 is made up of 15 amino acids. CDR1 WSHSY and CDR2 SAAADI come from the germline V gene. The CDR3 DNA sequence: TGCGCCAGCAGTGAGTCGCGAGCAACTAATGAAAAACTGTTTTTT. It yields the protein CASSESRATNEKLFF.

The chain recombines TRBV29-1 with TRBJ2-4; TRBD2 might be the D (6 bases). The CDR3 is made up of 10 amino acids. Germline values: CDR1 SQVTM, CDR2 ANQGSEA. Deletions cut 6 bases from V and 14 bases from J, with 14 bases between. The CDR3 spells CSVMGGKEYF. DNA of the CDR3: TGCAGCGTGATGGGGGGTAAGGAGTACTTC.

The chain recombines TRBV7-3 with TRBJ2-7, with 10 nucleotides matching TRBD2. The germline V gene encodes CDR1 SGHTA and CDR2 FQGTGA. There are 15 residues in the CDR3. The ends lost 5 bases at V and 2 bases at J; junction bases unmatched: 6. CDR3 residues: CASSPSGTSAYEQYF. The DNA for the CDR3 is TGTGCCAGCAGCCCCTCCGGGACTAGCGCCTACGAGCAGTACTTC.

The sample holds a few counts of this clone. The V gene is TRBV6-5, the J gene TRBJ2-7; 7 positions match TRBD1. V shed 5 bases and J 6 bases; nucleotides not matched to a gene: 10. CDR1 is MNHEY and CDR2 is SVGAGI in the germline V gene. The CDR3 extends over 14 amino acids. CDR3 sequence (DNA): TGTGCCAGCAGTACGGGACAGCCTCTGGCCGAGCAGTACTTC. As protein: CASSTGQPLAEQYF.

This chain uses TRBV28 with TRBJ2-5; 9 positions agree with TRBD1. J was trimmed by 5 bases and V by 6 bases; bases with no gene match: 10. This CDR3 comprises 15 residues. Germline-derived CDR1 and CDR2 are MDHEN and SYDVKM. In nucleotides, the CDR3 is TGTGCCAGCAGCCCCGGGACAGGGTTCCGCGAGACCCAGTACTTC. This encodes CASSPGTGFRETQYF.

Here the CDR3 reads CASGGGSTDTQYF. CDR3 in DNA: TGTGCCAGCGGGGGGGGGAGCACAGATACGCAGTATTTT. This chain uses TRBV9 with TRBJ2-3, with TRBD2 matching 7 bases. The V gene end was trimmed by 7 bases and the J gene end by 0 bases; junction bases not matched to a gene: 2. Germline loops: CDR1 SGDLS, CDR2 YYNGEE. The CDR3 is 13 residues long.

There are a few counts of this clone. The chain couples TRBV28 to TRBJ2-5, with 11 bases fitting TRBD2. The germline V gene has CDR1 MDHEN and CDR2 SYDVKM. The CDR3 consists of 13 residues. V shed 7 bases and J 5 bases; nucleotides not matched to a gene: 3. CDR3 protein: CASNLAGGETQYF. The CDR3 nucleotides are TGTGCCAGCAACTTAGCGGGAGGGGAGACCCAGTACTTC.

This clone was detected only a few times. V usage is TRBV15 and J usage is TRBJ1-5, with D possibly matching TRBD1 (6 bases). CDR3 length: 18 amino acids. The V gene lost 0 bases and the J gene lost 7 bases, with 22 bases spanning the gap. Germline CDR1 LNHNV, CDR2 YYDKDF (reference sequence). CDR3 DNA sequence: TGTGCCACCAGCAGAGATAGGGGGGGACCCCGGCGGGGGCAGCCCCAGCATTTT. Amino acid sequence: CATSRDRGGPRRGQPQHF.

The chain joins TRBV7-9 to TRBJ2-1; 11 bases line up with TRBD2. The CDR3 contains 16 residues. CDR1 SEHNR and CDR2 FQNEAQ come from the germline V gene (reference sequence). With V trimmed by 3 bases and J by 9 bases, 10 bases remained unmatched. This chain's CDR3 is CASSFPVLAGAGEQFF. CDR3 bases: TGTGCCAGCAGCTTTCCTGTACTAGCGGGAGCAGGTGAGCAGTTCTTC.

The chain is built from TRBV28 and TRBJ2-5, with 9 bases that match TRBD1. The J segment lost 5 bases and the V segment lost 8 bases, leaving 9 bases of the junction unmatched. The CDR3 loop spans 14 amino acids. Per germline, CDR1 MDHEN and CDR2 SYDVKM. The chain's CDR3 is CASDPTGGLETQYF. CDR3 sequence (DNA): TGTGCCAGCGATCCGACAGGGGGGTTGGAGACCCAGTACTTC. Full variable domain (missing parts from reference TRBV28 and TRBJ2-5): DVKVTQSSRYLVKRTGEKVFLECVQDMDHENMFWYRQDPGLGLRLIYFSYDVKMKEKGDIPEGYSVSREKKERFSLILESASTNQTSMYLCASDPTGGLETQYFGPGTRLLVL.

CDR3 residues: CASSLSTSGSGNEQFF. The DNA for the CDR3 is TGTGCCAGCAGTCTATCAACTAGCGGGAGCGGCAATGAGCAGTTCTTC. This chain links TRBV28 with TRBJ2-1; the match to TRBD2 covers 11 bases. The junction had 9 bases not matched to a gene; V was cut back by 5 bases and J by 6 bases. The V gene's germline CDR1 is MDHEN and CDR2 SYDVKM. This CDR3 is 16 amino acids long.

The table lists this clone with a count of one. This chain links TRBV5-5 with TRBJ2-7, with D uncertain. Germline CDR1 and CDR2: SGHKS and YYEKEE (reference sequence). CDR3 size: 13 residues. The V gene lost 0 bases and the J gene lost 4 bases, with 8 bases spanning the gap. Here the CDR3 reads CASSLGSLYEQYF. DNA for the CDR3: TGTGCCAGCAGCTTGGGGAGCCTGTACGAGCAGTACTTC.

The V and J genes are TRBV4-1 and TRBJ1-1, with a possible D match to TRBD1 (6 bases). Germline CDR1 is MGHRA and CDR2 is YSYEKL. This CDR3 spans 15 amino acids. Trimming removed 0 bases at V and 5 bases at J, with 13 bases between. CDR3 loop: CASSQEAGAGTEAFF. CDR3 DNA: TGCGCCAGCAGCCAAGAGGCAGGGGCGGGTACTGAAGCTTTCTTT.

For the CDR3, the DNA is TGCGCCAGCAGCCAGATGGGACAGGGATACGAGCAGTACGTC. This translates into CASSQMGQGYEQYV. The rearrangement joins TRBV4-1 to TRBJ2-7, with 9 nucleotides matching TRBD1. This CDR3 is 14 amino acids long. The J segment lost 4 bases and the V segment lost 3 bases, leaving 4 bases of the junction unmatched. Germline loops: CDR1 MGHRA, CDR2 YSYEKL.

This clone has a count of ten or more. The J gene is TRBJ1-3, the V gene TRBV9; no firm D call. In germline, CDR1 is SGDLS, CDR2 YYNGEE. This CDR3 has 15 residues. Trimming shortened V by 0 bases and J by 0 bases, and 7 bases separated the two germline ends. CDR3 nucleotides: TGTGCCAGCAGCGTAGGTCAACACTCTGGAAACACCATATATTTT. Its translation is CASSVGQHSGNTIYF.

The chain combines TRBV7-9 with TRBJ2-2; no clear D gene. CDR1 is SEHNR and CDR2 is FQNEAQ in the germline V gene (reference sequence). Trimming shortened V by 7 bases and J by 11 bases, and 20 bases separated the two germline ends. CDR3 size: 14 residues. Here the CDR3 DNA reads TGTGCCAGCACCGACGGCGCTCCAGCAGGAGAGCTGTTTTTT. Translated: CASTDGAPAGELFF. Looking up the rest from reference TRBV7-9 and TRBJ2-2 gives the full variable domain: DTGVSQNPRHKITKRGQNVTFRCDPISEHNRLYWYRQTLGQGPEFLTYFQNEAQLEKSRLLSDRFSAERPKGSFSTLEIQRTEQGDSAMYLCASTDGAPAGELFFGEGSRLTVL.

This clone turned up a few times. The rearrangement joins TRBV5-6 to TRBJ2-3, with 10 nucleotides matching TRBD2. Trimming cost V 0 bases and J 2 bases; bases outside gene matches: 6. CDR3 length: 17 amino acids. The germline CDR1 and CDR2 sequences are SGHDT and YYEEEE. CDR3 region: CASSLEKTSGYTDTQYF. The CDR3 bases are TGTGCCAGCAGCTTGGAAAAGACTAGCGGGTACACAGATACGCAGTATTTT.

The CDR3 bases are TGTGCCAGCAGCGTAGGAGTTGTACTAGCGGAACAAGAGACCCAGTACTTC. It specifies CASSVGVVLAEQETQYF. The chain links TRBV9 to TRBJ2-5; 8 nucleotides align to TRBD2. The CDR3 spans 17 residues. Looked up from germline, CDR1 is SGDLS and CDR2 is YYNGEE. The J segment lost 2 bases and the V segment lost 0 bases, leaving 9 bases of the junction unmatched.

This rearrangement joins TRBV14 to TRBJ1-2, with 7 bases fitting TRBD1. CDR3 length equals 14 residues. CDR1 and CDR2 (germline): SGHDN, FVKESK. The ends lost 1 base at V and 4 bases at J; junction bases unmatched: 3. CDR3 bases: TGTGCCAGCAGCCAAGGACAGGGCAGCTATGGCTACACCTTC. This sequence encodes CASSQGQGSYGYTF.

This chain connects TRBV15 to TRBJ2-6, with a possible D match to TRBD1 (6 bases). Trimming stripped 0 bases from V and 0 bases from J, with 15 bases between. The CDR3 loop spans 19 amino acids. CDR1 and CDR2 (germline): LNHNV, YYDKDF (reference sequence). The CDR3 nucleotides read TGTGCCACCAGCAGAGACCGGGACACCTTTCTCTCTGGGGCCAACGTCCTGACTTTC. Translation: CATSRDRDTFLSGANVLTF.

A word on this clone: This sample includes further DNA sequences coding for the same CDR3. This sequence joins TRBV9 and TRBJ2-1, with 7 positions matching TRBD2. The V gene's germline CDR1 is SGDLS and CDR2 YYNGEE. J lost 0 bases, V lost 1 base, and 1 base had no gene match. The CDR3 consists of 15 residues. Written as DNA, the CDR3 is TGTGCCAGCAGCGTAACGGGAGGCTCCTACAATGAGCAGTTCTTC. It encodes CASSVTGGSYNEQFF.

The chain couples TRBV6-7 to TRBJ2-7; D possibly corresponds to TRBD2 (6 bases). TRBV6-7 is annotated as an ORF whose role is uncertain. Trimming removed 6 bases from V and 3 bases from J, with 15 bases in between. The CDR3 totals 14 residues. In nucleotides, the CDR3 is TGTGCCAGCAGGCACACTAGCCGTTACTACGAGCAGTACGTC. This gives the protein CASRHTSRYYEQYV.